This T cell receptor beta chain appears in the sequencing data of a study of blood T cell repertoires in COVID-19. Looking at the study overall: Samples representing acute and convalescent COVID-19 were sourced from the United States, Italy and Spain.

Clones were sequenced by immunoSEQ multiplex PCR, and TCRdb holds only the in-frame ones, with some missing. The sample yields roughly 220,000 clones, nearly 90% seen once. The CDR3 loop spans 13 amino acids. Unmatched junction bases numbered 4, after V lost 9 bases and J lost 7 bases. Germline values: CDR1 SNHLY, CDR2 FYNNEI. The study drew participants aged 18 to 89 years from 20 to 30 US areas. Up to 2 weeks before entering the study, exposed participants had met a COVID-19 case. The specimen was PBMCs or T cells enriched from blood (not recorded which). This chain uses TRBV2 with TRBJ1-6, with 9 positions matching TRBD1. The clonotype comes from a man aged 30 to 45 who had been exposed to COVID-19. The CDR3 reads CARGQGVNSPLHF. Here the CDR3 DNA reads TGTGCCAGGGGACAGGGTGTGAATTCACCCCTCCACTTT.